This T cell receptor (beta chain) derives from a study of T cells in women clearing cervical HPV infection. Whole-study context: Donors had HPV16-related CIN3 or worse; 2 had invasive cancer. Only a few women had HLA typing results available. Study findings and constraints: Controls had more TRBV6-7 (0.16%) than cases (about 0.11%).

V lost 3 bases and J 6 bases, leaving 14 bases between the germline ends. Per germline, CDR1 LNHDA and CDR2 SQIVND (reference sequence). The CDR3 contains 14 residues. With respect to this clone: What it binds is unknown. Read coverage stops 3 residues before the CDR3 terminus; the germline J gene supplies the remainder.

Assay used: immunoSEQ multiplex PCR; TCRdb lists only in-frame clones, some missing. The sample has about 35,000 clones, and its top ten clones hold more than 7%. Sequencing was carried out using blood buffy coat. The receptor's source is a woman between 18 and 69 years old with a cervical HPV16 infection that either progressed to CIN3+ or cleared (not recorded which). The chain links TRBV19 to TRBJ1-2; possible D gene TRBD1, 5 bases. This CDR3 is CASSIPARVDGYTF. The part of the CDR3 DNA that was read is TGTGCCAGTAGTATCCCGGCCAGGGTAGATGGC.